This T cell receptor (beta chain) was retrieved from a study of T cells in Graves' hyperthyroidism and ophthalmopathy. The overall study: Upon initial diagnosis and before any treatment, peripheral blood was collected. Study-wide points: Most thyroid-expanded clonotypes above 0.001 were also found in blood.

This clonotype was counted a few times. Antigen specificity is unknown. Amplification of TCR beta CDR3 regions used RNA as the template. Initially, a first-round RT-PCR of the TCR CDR3 employed the HTBI primer set. MiXCR was run by TCRdb on the multiplex PCR reads, yielding one entry per CDR3 protein. The sample yields 600,000 to 750,000 distinct CDR3 sequences, 15% to 20% seen once. The CDR3 spans 14 residues. Germline assignment: CDR1 MNHEY and CDR2 SMNVEV (reference sequence). Trimming removed 6 bases from V and 13 bases from J; junction bases left unmatched: 11. Researchers defined stable Graves' hyperthyroidism as no ophthalmopathy progression within 18 months.

The sequence came from a man in his forties or fifties with Graves' hyperthyroidism. This sequence joins TRBV27 and TRBJ2-5; 13 bases map to TRBD2. The source material was blood. As DNA, the CDR3 is TGTGCCAGCAGACTAGCGGGAGGGCCGAAACATTTGTACTTC. Translating gives CASRLAGGPKHLYF.